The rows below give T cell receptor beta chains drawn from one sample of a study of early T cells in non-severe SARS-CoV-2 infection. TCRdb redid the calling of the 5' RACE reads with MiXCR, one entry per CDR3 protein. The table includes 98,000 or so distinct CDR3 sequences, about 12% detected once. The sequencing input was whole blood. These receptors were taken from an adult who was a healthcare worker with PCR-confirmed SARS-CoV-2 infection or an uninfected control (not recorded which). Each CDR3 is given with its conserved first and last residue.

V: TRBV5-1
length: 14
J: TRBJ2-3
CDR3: CASSLESPTDTQYF

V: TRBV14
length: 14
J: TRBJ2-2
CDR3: CASSPRLVPGELFF

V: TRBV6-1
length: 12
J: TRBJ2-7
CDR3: CASDGPTYEQYF

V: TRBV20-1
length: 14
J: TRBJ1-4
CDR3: CSAQRGQGDEKLFF

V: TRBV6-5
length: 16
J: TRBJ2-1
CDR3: CASSSWTSERNNEQFF

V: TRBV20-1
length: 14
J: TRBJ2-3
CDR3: CSAISGRGTDTQYF

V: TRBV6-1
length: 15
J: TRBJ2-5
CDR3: CASSVQGSAIETQYF

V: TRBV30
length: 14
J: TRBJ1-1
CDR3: CAFRTGTVNTEAFF

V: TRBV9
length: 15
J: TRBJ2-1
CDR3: CASSVTGGSYNEQFF

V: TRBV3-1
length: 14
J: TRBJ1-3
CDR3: CASSQQSQGNTIYF

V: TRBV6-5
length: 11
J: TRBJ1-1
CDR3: CASGWITEAFF

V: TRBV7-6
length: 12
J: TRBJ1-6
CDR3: CASSGRNSPLHF

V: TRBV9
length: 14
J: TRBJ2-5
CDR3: CASSVGGLGETQYF

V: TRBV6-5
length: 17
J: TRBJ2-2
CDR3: CASSLPRQGANTGELFF

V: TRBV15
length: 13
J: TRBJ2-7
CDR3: CATSRAPRGEQYF

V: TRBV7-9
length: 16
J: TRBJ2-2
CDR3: CASSLSARLGTGELFF

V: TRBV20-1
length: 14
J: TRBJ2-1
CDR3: CSASRQGPYNEQFF

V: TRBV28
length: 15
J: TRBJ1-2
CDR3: CASSPPGLPNYGYTF

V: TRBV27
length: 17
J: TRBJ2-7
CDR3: CASSWALTGTGVAEQYF

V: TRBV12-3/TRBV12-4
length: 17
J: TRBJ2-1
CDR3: CASSKTSGGPSGNEQFF

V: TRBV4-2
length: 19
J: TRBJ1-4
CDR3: CASSQEGLRGPATNEKLFF

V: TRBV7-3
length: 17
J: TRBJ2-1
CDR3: CASSLKGVGQDDNEQFF

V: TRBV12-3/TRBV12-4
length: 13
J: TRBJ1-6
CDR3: CASSLGEGSPLHF

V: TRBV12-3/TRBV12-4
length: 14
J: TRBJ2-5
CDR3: CASSSTGGGETQYF

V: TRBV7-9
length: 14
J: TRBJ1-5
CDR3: CASSSGTGIQPQHF

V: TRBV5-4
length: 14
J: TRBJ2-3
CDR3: CASRPGGRTDTQYF